A single sample is the source of the 12 T cell receptor beta chains below, sequenced in a study of T cell responses to AZD1222 COVID-19 vaccine. Clones were read by immunoSEQ multiplex PCR, and TCRdb kept only the in-frame ones, dropping some. The sample carries 170,000 or so clones, about 90% recorded once. Sequencing used peripheral blood, obtained on day 0 of AZD1222 vaccination. Source of these receptors: an adult in good health.

This chain's CDR3 is CASSIVWGGRNQPQHF. CDR3 in DNA: TGTGCCAGTAGTATAGTGTGGGGTGGACGGAATCAGCCCCAGCATTTT. The chain employs TRBV19 and TRBJ1-5, with D uncertain. The germline V gene encodes CDR1 LNHDA and CDR2 SQIVND (reference sequence). The V gene lost 1 base and the J gene lost 4 bases, with 14 bases spanning the gap. The CDR3 loop spans 16 amino acids. Combining the CDR3 with reference TRBV19 and TRBJ1-5 gives the whole variable domain DGGITQSPKYLFRKEGQNVTLSCEQNLNHDAMYWYRQDPGQGLRLIYYSQIVNDFQKGDIAEGYSVSREKKESFPLTVTSAQKNPTAFYLCASSIVWGGRNQPQHFGDGTRLSIL.

The rearrangement joins TRBV3-1 (or the pseudogene TRBV3-2) to TRBJ2-5; D tentatively reads TRBD1 or TRBD2 (5 bases each). Germline lookup yields CDR1 LGHDT and CDR2 YNNKEL (reference sequence). The CDR3 sequence is 17 residues long. Trimming cost V 1 base and J 5 bases, with 20 bases left between them. The CDR3 here is CASSQGRGASGLETQYF. Written as DNA, the CDR3 is TGTGCCAGCAGCCAAGGAAGAGGGGCTAGTGGATTGGAGACCCAGTACTTC.

This chain uses TRBV5-6 with TRBJ2-4, with 8 bases identical to TRBD1. The CDR3 consists of 13 residues. With 4 bases clipped from V and 6 bases from J, the junction kept 3 bases outside the gene matches. Germline V CDR1 and CDR2: SGHDT, YYEEEE. The CDR3 region is CASSPGQVNIQYF. For the CDR3, the DNA is TGTGCCAGCAGCCCGGGACAGGTAAACATTCAGTACTTC.

This clone was observed once. V and J are TRBV3-1 (or the pseudogene TRBV3-2) and TRBJ2-3, with 7 positions matching TRBD1. The CDR3 has 14 amino acids. Germline V gene lookup returns CDR1 LGHDT and CDR2 YNNKEL (reference sequence). The trim removed 5 bases at V and 1 base at J, leaving 3 bases unmatched. The CDR3 region is CASSDRERTDTQYF. Here the CDR3 DNA reads TGTGCCAGCAGCGACAGGGAACGCACAGATACGCAGTATTTT.

The chain is built from TRBV28 and TRBJ1-1, with no clear D. There are 16 residues in the CDR3. Germline loops: CDR1 MDHEN, CDR2 SYDVKM. V was shortened by 3 bases and J by 1 base, with 15 bases between the two germline ends. The DNA for the CDR3 is TGTGCCAGCAGTTTTGTTACAGCCACCCCGAACACTGAAGCTTTCTTT. As protein: CASSFVTATPNTEAFF. Full variable domain (remainder filled in from reference TRBV28 and TRBJ1-1): DVKVTQSSRYLVKRTGEKVFLECVQDMDHENMFWYRQDPGLGLRLIYFSYDVKMKEKGDIPEGYSVSREKKERFSLILESASTNQTSMYLCASSFVTATPNTEAFFGQGTRLTVV.

The V gene is TRBV5-8, the J gene TRBJ2-7; 8 positions agree with TRBD2. This CDR3 region has 15 residues. The trim removed 4 bases at V and 3 bases at J, leaving 9 bases unmatched. Germline-derived CDR1 and CDR2 are SGHTS and YDEGEE. CDR3: CASSPGVAGFYEQYF. For the CDR3, the DNA is TGTGCCAGCAGCCCTGGGGTAGCGGGATTCTACGAGCAGTACTTC.

The CDR3 here is CASSIAGAYNSPLHF. Written as DNA, the CDR3 is TGTGCCAGTAGTATCGCTGGGGCCTATAATTCACCCCTCCACTTT. The V gene is TRBV19, the J gene TRBJ1-6; D is uncertain. The ends were cut back, 3 bases at V and 2 bases at J, with 8 bases in the middle. The V gene's germline CDR1 is LNHDA and CDR2 SQIVND (reference sequence). The CDR3 loop spans 15 amino acids.

In DNA, the CDR3 is TGTGCCAGCAAACAAACGTCAACTAATGAAAAACTGTTTTTT. This sequence encodes CASKQTSTNEKLFF. The chain recombines TRBV2 with TRBJ1-4; D ambiguous. The germline V and J ends were trimmed by 7 bases and 0 bases, with 9 bases remaining between them. CDR1 and CDR2 (germline): SNHLY, FYNNEI. The CDR3 sequence is 14 residues long.

The rearrangement joins TRBV15 to TRBJ2-1; 8 bases are a match to TRBD2. Germline V gene data show CDR1 as LNHNV and CDR2 as YYDKDF (reference sequence). The CDR3 totals 13 residues. The V segment lost 6 bases and the J segment 7 bases; nucleotides outside the gene matches: 5. The CDR3 DNA reads as TGTGCCACCAGGGCGGGAGGCTGGAATGAGCAGTTCTTC. Translation gives CATRAGGWNEQFF. The entire variable domain, with the rest obtained from reference TRBV15 and TRBJ2-1, is as follows: DAMVIQNPRYQVTQFGKPVTLSCSQTLNHNVMYWYQQKSSQAPKLLFHYYDKDFNNEADTPDNFQSRRPNTSFCFLDIRSPGLGDTAMYLCATRAGGWNEQFFGPGTRLTVL.

The chain uses TRBV6-6 and TRBJ1-2; weak D call: TRBD1 (5 bases). V lost 8 bases, J lost 3 bases, and 22 bases lay in between. From germline, CDR1 is MNHNY and CDR2 SVGAGI (reference sequence). The CDR3 loop spans 16 amino acids. The chain's CDR3 is CASCPGGRGTYYGYTF. The CDR3 DNA reads as TGTGCCAGCTGCCCGGGGGGACGGGGGACCTACTATGGCTACACCTTC.

The rearrangement links TRBV7-3 to TRBJ2-1; 10 bases map to TRBD2. V lost 3 bases, J lost 12 bases, and 2 bases stayed unmatched. The CDR3 loop spans 12 amino acids. Germline lookup yields CDR1 SGHTA and CDR2 FQGTGA. The CDR3 nucleotides are TGTGCCAGCAGCTTCTTAGCGGGAGGGCAGTTCTTC. Encoded protein: CASSFLAGGQFF.

This chain connects TRBV19 to TRBJ1-2; D might be TRBD1 (6 bases). There are 13 residues in the CDR3. Germline-derived CDR1 and CDR2 are LNHDA and SQIVND (reference sequence). The V and J ends lost 8 bases and 8 bases respectively, with 18 bases between them. The CDR3 DNA is TGTGCCAGTCAGGGGATCCGGGTCTACGGCTACACCTTC. Its translation is CASQGIRVYGYTF.